This T cell receptor beta chain was retrieved from a study of T-cell memory formation after mild COVID-19. This clonotype occurred a few times. The antigen is unknown. One entry per CDR3 protein, called by TCRdb with MiXCR from the 5' RACE reads. This sample has 350,000 to 500,000 distinct CDR3 sequences, with roughly 18% found just once. General study findings and limits: Contracting clones, day 15 to 85, had balanced CD4/CD8, and later expanders favored CD4+. The second-wave clones peaking on day 37 were not confirmed as SARS-CoV-2-specific.

The V end was cut by 4 bases, the J end by 4 bases, with 11 bases between. From germline, CDR1 is SQVTM and CDR2 ANQGSEA. CDR3 length: 12 amino acids. The sample consisted of PBMCs or a T cell subset sorted from them (not recorded which). The chain joins TRBV29-1 to TRBJ2-7; no clear D. This sequence was found in a man between 18 and 35 years old who had mild COVID-19 (a few samples of this study predate the infection). Cell type and time point are not known. As DNA, the CDR3 is TGCAGCGTTGGTCTGGGTCGGTACGAGCAGTACTTC. Translation: CSVGLGRYEQYF.